The rows below give T cell receptor beta chains drawn from one sample of a study of control samples from healthy donors and cancer patients. Assay: immunoSEQ multiplex PCR; the TCRdb copy retains only in-frame clones and omits some. Among 100,000 to 150,000 clones listed, around 87% were seen once. Input material: blood. These receptors came from a man in his sixties in good health. Each CDR3 is given with its conserved first and last residue. D genes are given only for firm matches. Rows may omit the clone size; those that give it use once, few, many or a size class.

abundance	j_gene	v_gene	d_gene	CDR3aa
.	TRBJ1-6	TRBV28	.	CASSLVRGNSPLHF
.	TRBJ1-1	TRBV12-3/TRBV12-4	.	CASSLTGSEAFF
.	TRBJ1-3	TRBV30	.	CAWSGGSSGNTIYF
once	TRBJ2-3	TRBV3-1/TRBV3-2	.	CASSLGQRDTQYF
.	TRBJ1-2	TRBV30	.	CAWSFETGVGYTF
.	TRBJ1-4	TRBV6-5	.	CASRAGATNEKLFF
.	TRBJ1-6	TRBV5-1	TRBD1	CASSLGQGENSPLHF
.	TRBJ1-2	TRBV6-6	.	CASSYSQVNYGYTF
.	TRBJ2-2	TRBV9	.	CASSISGELFF
.	TRBJ1-5	TRBV6-1	TRBD1	CASSEVGTGHQPQHF
.	TRBJ1-2	TRBV19	.	CASSIRNAGNYGYTF
.	TRBJ1-2	TRBV4-2	.	CASPLYTF
.	TRBJ2-3	TRBV10-3	TRBD1	CAISDGQGRDTQYF
.	TRBJ1-4	TRBV5-1	.	CASRQGVQRATNEKLFF